These T cell receptor beta chains were read from a single sample in a study of Ad26.COV2.S vaccination and SARS-CoV-2 variants. TCRdb keeps only in-frame clones here, not all; method: immunoSEQ multiplex PCR. The sample contains 380,000 or so clones, less than 90% of which appear only once. The sample consisted of peripheral blood, taken in a trial of Ad26.COV2.S vaccine versus placebo. Receptors originate from a person between 18 and 65 years old who received the Ad26.COV2.S COVID-19 vaccine or a placebo. Both conserved end residues are part of each CDR3. D genes are given only for firm matches. The listing skips clone size in some rows; elsewhere it reads once, few, many or a size class.

>TRBV4-3|.|TRBJ1-5|.
CASSQEYELNQPQHF
TGCGCCAGCAGCCAAGAATACGAACTCAATCAGCCCCAGCATTTT
>TRBV4-3|few|TRBJ1-4|TRBD1
CASSQVRGTDNEKLFF
TGCGCCAGCAGCCAAGTGAGGGGGACAGATAATGAAAAACTGTTTTTT
>TRBV29-1|.|TRBJ1-2|TRBD1
CSATSDRRGGYTF
TGCAGCGCTACCTCGGACAGGAGAGGTGGCTACACCTTC
>TRBV7-2|.|TRBJ2-1|.
CASSPMGGEQFF
TGTGCCAGCAGCCCCATGGGTGGCGAGCAGTTCTTC
>TRBV18|.|TRBJ2-7|.
CASSPPALSEQYF
TGTGCCAGCTCACCACCGGCGTTAAGCGAGCAGTACTTC
>TRBV6-2/TRBV6-3|.|TRBJ2-2|TRBD1
CASSGEQGGLTGELFF
TGTGCCAGCAGCGGGGAACAGGGGGGCCTCACCGGGGAGCTGTTTTTT
>TRBV3-1/TRBV3-2|once|TRBJ1-3|.
CASSQDSLTSGNTIYF
TGTGCCAGCAGCCAAGACAGCCTTACCTCTGGAAACACCATATATTTT
>TRBV7-2|.|TRBJ2-3|TRBD2
CASSSGGGADTQYF
TGTGCCAGCAGCTCCGGCGGGGGGGCAGATACGCAGTATTTT
>TRBV11-3|.|TRBJ1-1|TRBD1
CASSQGQGSIGTLNTEAFF
TGTGCCAGCAGCCAAGGACAGGGGTCTATAGGCACTTTGAACACTGAAGCTTTCTTT
>TRBV28|.|TRBJ2-3|TRBD2
CATSTPGTKADTQYF
TGTGCCACCTCCACTCCCGGGACTAAGGCAGATACGCAGTATTTT
>TRBV15|.|TRBJ2-7|TRBD2
CATSRATTTSGTSYEQYF
TGTGCCACCAGCAGAGCGACTACGACTAGCGGAACATCCTACGAGCAGTACTTC
>TRBV7-6|.|TRBJ1-1|TRBD1
CASSPTPDRDTEAFF
TGTGCCAGCAGCCCAACCCCGGACAGGGACACTGAAGCTTTCTTT
>TRBV12-3/TRBV12-4|.|TRBJ2-2|.
CASSTGHTGELFF
TGTGCCAGCAGTACCGGACACACCGGGGAGCTGTTTTTT
>TRBV5-4|.|TRBJ2-7|.
CASTSDGLSYEQYF
TGTGCCAGCACCTCGGACGGGCTCTCCTACGAGCAGTACTTC
>TRBV19|.|TRBJ2-1|TRBD2
CASSPRLAGGRYNEQFF
TGTGCCAGTAGTCCTCGACTAGCGGGGGGGCGTTACAATGAGCAGTTCTTC
>TRBV6-5|.|TRBJ2-5|.
CATLPQETQYF
TGTGCCACCCTCCCCCAAGAGACCCAGTACTTC
>TRBV6-2/TRBV6-3|.|TRBJ2-2|.
CASSYTPGELFF
TGTGCCAGCAGTTATACCCCCGGGGAGCTGTTTTTT
>TRBV7-3|.|TRBJ1-2|.
CASSPLTGYGYTF
TGTGCCAGCAGCCCCCTAACAGGGTATGGCTACACCTTC
>TRBV19|.|TRBJ2-1|.
CASSTFPGDEQFF
TGTGCCAGTAGTACCTTTCCGGGGGATGAGCAGTTCTTC
>TRBV6-4|.|TRBJ1-1|TRBD1
CASRAQGASRDTEAFF
TGTGCCAGCAGGGCGCAGGGGGCCTCACGAGACACTGAAGCTTTCTTT
>TRBV14|.|TRBJ2-7|TRBD2
CASSQWTSGSYEQYF
TGTGCCAGCAGCCAGTGGACTAGCGGTTCCTACGAGCAGTACTTC
>TRBV7-2|.|TRBJ2-7|.
CASSPRNSRLYEQYF
TGTGCCAGCAGCCCTAGGAACAGTCGTCTCTACGAGCAGTACTTC
>TRBV12-3/TRBV12-4|many|TRBJ2-5|.
CASMQGWETQYF
TGTGCCAGCATGCAGGGTTGGGAGACCCAGTACTTC
>TRBV3-1/TRBV3-2|few|TRBJ2-2|.
CASRYDFGLNTGELFF
TGTGCCAGCAGATACGACTTCGGGTTGAACACCGGGGAGCTGTTTTTT
>TRBV5-8|.|TRBJ2-1|.
CASSLLSGYEQFF
TGTGCCAGCAGCTTGCTATCGGGTTATGAGCAGTTCTTC
>TRBV4-3|few|TRBJ2-7|TRBD2
CASSPGTSGSTYEQYF
TGCGCCAGCAGCCCTGGGACTAGCGGGAGTACCTACGAGCAGTACTTC
>TRBV13|.|TRBJ2-4|.
CASSLRVVLAKNIQYF
TGTGCCAGCAGCCTCAGGGTTGTTTTGGCCAAAAACATTCAGTACTTC
>TRBV27|.|TRBJ1-6|TRBD1
CASSSGRTGSRPLHF
TGTGCCAGCAGTTCGGGGAGGACAGGAAGTCGACCCCTCCACTTT
>TRBV30|.|TRBJ2-1|.
CAWSGGNEQFF
TGTGCCTGGAGTGGAGGCAATGAGCAGTTCTTC
>TRBV7-6|.|TRBJ1-3|.
CASSLADRSSGNTIYF
TGTGCCAGCAGCTTAGCCGACAGGAGCTCTGGAAACACCATATATTTT
>TRBV28|.|TRBJ2-1|.
CASSNSPSLVGREQFF
TGTGCCAGCAGTAATTCCCCCAGTTTAGTAGGGCGGGAGCAGTTCTTC
>TRBV7-2|.|TRBJ2-3|.
CASSRDGGTDTQYF
TGTGCCAGCAGCCGGGACGGAGGCACAGATACGCAGTATTTT
>TRBV2|.|TRBJ2-7|.
CASSEWVGGLSSYEQYF
TGTGCCAGCAGTGAATGGGTAGGGGGGCTGAGCTCCTACGAGCAGTACTTC
>TRBV28|.|TRBJ1-5|TRBD1
CASSPTGESQPQHF
TGTGCCAGCAGCCCGACAGGGGAAAGTCAGCCCCAGCATTTT
>TRBV15|.|TRBJ1-5|.
CATSRSPVLGGGPLNQPQHF
TGTGCCACCAGCAGGTCCCCGGTCTTAGGGGGGGGCCCCCTCAATCAGCCCCAGCATTTT
>TRBV7-9|.|TRBJ1-1|.
CASSLETRGSEAFF
TGTGCCAGCAGCTTGGAGACGAGGGGCTCTGAAGCTTTCTTT
>TRBV9|.|TRBJ2-2|TRBD2
CASSSQAGVGGELFF
TGTGCCAGCAGCTCGCAAGCGGGAGTCGGCGGGGAGCTGTTTTTT
>TRBV7-9|few|TRBJ1-4|.
CASSLTREKLFF
TGTGCCAGCAGCCTGACTCGAGAAAAACTGTTTTTT
>TRBV3-1/TRBV3-2|.|TRBJ2-1|TRBD2
CARNAGGSGNEQFF
TGTGCCAGAAACGCGGGGGGGAGTGGGAATGAGCAGTTCTTC
>TRBV4-1|.|TRBJ2-5|.
CASSQDREETQYF
TGCGCCAGCAGCCAAGACAGGGAAGAGACCCAGTACTTC
>TRBV6-2/TRBV6-3|.|TRBJ2-1|TRBD2
CASSTRTSGRETPNINEQFF
TGTGCCAGCAGTACCCGGACTAGCGGGAGGGAGACCCCCAATATCAATGAGCAGTTCTTC
>TRBV18|.|TRBJ2-1|.
CASSPRTENNEQFF
TGTGCCAGCTCACCACGTACAGAAAACAATGAGCAGTTCTTC
>TRBV20-1|.|TRBJ1-1|.
CSAAQNTEAFF
TGCAGTGCTGCCCAGAACACTGAAGCTTTCTTT
>TRBV19|.|TRBJ1-1|.
CASSEIGRGSGTEAFF
TGTGCCAGTAGTGAGATCGGGAGGGGTTCGGGCACTGAAGCTTTCTTT
>TRBV18|.|TRBJ1-5|TRBD1
CASSLGTGADQPQHF
TGTGCCAGCTCACTGGGGACAGGGGCGGATCAGCCCCAGCATTTT
>TRBV9|.|TRBJ2-2|.
CASSVESASQNTGELFF
TGTGCCAGCAGCGTAGAATCAGCTAGCCAAAACACCGGGGAGCTGTTTTTT
>TRBV29-1|few|TRBJ2-3|TRBD1
CSGTGVSPDTQYF
TGCAGCGGGACAGGGGTTAGCCCAGATACGCAGTATTTT
>TRBV6-5|.|TRBJ2-1|TRBD1
CASSRTSTGGGQFF
TGTGCCAGCAGTCGAACTTCCACAGGGGGCGGGCAGTTCTTC
>TRBV5-1|.|TRBJ1-4|.
CASSHQTAATNEKLFF
TGCGCCAGCAGCCACCAGACAGCCGCAACTAATGAAAAACTGTTTTTT
>TRBV28|few|TRBJ2-5|.
CASRAPGLGTQYF
TGTGCCAGCAGGGCCCCAGGGTTGGGGACCCAGTACTTC
>TRBV28|.|TRBJ2-7|TRBD1
CASSPPGQDYNEQYF
TGTGCCAGCAGTCCTCCGGGACAGGACTACAACGAGCAGTACTTC
>TRBV7-2|.|TRBJ2-3|.
CASGSAGASTDTQYF
TGTGCCAGCGGATCCGCAGGAGCTAGCACAGATACGCAGTATTTT
>TRBV3-1/TRBV3-2|.|TRBJ2-7|.
CASSQECRIATEPYEQYF
TGTGCCAGCAGCCAAGAGTGTCGAATAGCTACGGAGCCCTACGAGCAGTACTTC
>TRBV5-1|.|TRBJ1-5|TRBD1
CASSSGGGGNNQPQHF
TGCGCCAGCAGCTCAGGGGGCGGAGGTAACAATCAGCCCCAGCATTTT